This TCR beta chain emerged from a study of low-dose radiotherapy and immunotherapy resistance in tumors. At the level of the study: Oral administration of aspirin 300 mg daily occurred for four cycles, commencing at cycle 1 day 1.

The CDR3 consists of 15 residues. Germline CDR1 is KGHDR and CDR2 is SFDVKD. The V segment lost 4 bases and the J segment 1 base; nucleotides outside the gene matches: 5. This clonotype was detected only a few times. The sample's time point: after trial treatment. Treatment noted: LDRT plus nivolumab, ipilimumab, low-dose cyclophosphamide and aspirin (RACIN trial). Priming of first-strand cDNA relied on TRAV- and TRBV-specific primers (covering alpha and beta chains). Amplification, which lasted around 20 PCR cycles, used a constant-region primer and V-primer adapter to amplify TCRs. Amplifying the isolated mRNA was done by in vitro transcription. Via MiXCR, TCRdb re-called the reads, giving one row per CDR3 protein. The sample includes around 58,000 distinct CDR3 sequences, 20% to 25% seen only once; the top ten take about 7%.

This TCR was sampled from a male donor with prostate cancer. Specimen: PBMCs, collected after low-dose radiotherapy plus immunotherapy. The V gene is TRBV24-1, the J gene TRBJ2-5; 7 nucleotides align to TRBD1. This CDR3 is CATSDFRDSQETQYF. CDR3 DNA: TGTGCCACCAGTGACTTCCGGGACAGCCAAGAGACCCAGTACTTC.